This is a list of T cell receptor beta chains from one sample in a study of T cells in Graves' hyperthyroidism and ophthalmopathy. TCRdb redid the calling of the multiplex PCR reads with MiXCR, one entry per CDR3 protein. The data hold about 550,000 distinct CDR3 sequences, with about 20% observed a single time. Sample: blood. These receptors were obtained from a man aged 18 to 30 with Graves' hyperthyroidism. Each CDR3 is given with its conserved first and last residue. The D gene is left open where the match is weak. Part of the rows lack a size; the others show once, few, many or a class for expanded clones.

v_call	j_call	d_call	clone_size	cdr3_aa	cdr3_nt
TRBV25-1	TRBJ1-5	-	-	CASGWGGGNQPQHF	TGTGCCAGCGGATGGGGAGGGGGCAATCAGCCCCAGCATTTT
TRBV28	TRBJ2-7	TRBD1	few	CASRGDSPYEQYF	TGTGCCAGCAGGGGGGACAGCCCCTACGAGCAGTACTTC
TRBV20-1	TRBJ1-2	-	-	CSARDLLTGTYGYTF	TGCAGTGCTAGAGATCTCCTGACAGGCACCTATGGCTACACCTTC
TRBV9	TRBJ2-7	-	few	CASNPGQGTYEQYF	TGTGCCAGCAACCCGGGGCAGGGAACCTACGAGCAGTACTTC
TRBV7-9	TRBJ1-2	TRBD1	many	CASSAKETGTGGYTF	TGTGCCAGCAGCGCCAAGGAGACAGGGACCGGTGGCTACACCTTC
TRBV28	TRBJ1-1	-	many	CASSPLLILTGGADTEAFF	TGTGCCAGCAGTCCCCTCCTCATACTGACGGGTGGAGCCGACACTGAAGCTTTCTTT
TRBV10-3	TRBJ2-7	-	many	CAISSRAASYEQYF	TGTGCCATCAGTTCCCGGGCAGCATCCTACGAGCAGTACTTC
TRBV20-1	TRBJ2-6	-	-	CSASPGGGSNVLTF	TGCAGTGCTAGCCCCGGAGGGGGGTCCAACGTCCTGACTTTC
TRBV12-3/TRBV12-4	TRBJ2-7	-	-	CASSLGGPVNYEQYF	TGTGCCAGCAGTTTAGGGGGACCGGTAAACTACGAGCAGTACTTC
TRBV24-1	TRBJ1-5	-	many	CATSAEPGSQPQHF	TGTGCCACCAGTGCCGAACCAGGGAGTCAGCCCCAGCATTTT
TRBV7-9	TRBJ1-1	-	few	CASSKEGGVTEAFF	TGTGCCAGCAGCAAGGAGGGGGGAGTCACTGAAGCTTTCTTT
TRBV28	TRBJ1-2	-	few	CASSFGAGDGYTF	TGTGCCAGCAGTTTTGGAGCGGGGGATGGCTACACCTTC
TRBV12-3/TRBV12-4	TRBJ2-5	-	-	CASSPGGLETQYF	TGTGCCAGCAGCCCTGGGGGATTGGAGACCCAGTACTTC
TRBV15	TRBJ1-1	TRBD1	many	CATSRDHRGPTF	TGTGCCACCAGCAGAGATCACAGGGGACCGACTTTT
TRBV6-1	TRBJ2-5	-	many	CASTQGETQYF	TGTGCCAGCACCCAGGGGGAGACCCAGTACTTC
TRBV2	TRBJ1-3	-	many	CASSGQSVGNTIYF	TGTGCCAGCAGTGGACAGTCTGTGGGAAACACCATATATTTT
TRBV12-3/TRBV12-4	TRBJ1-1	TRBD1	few	CASSPNLGQGVTEAFF	TGTGCCAGCAGTCCTAACCTCGGACAGGGGGTTACTGAAGCTTTCTTT
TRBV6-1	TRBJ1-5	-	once	CASSEIDAGQPQHF	TGTGCCAGCAGTGAAATAGATGCTGGTCAGCCCCAGCATTTT
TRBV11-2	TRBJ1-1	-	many	CATGEVGTEAFF	TGTGCTACGGGGGAGGTAGGCACTGAAGCTTTCTTT
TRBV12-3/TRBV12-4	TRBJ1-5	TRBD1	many	CASSPSPGQGGQPQHF	TGTGCCAGCAGTCCATCCCCGGGACAGGGGGGACAGCCCCAGCATTTT
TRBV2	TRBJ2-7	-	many	CASRVRGFNTYEQYF	TGTGCCAGCAGGGTGAGGGGGTTTAATACCTACGAGCAGTACTTC
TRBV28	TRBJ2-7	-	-	CASTSDPRSTHEQYF	TGTGCCAGCACCTCAGACCCAAGAAGCACCCACGAGCAGTACTTC
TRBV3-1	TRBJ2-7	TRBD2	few	CTSSQGGGGTPSYEQYF	TGTACCAGCAGCCAAGGCGGGGGGGGGACTCCCTCCTACGAGCAGTACTTC
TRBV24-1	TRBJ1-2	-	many	CATSETGRGYTF	TGTGCCACCAGTGAGACGGGTCGAGGCTACACCTTC
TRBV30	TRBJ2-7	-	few	CAWGVLGYEQYF	TGTGCCTGGGGTGTATTGGGATACGAGCAGTACTTC